Listed below are T cell receptor beta chains from one sample, sequenced in a study of cytomegalovirus exposure and HLA in healthy donors. Only in-frame clones appear in the TCRdb table, and some are missing; sequencing was by immunoSEQ multiplex PCR. The sample contains about 230,000 clones, about 83% of which appear only once. Sequencing was performed on PBMCs. The receptors were sampled from a human donor in good health. Each CDR3 is given with its conserved first and last residue. Each record gives: J gene, D gene, clone size, V gene, CDR3 protein, CDR3 DNA. The D gene is left open where the match is weak. Clone size appears in some rows only: once, few, many, or a class for an expanded clone.

TRBJ1-2 | TRBD1 | once | TRBV18 | CASSRDRGGYTF | TGTGCCAGCTCACGGGACAGGGGTGGCTACACCTTC
TRBJ2-7 | - | - | TRBV7-2 | CASSSTVYEQYF | TGTGCCAGCAGCTCGACAGTCTACGAGCAGTACTTC
TRBJ2-3 | TRBD2 | - | TRBV7-3 | CASSVGLAGGTDTQYF | TGTGCCAGCAGCGTGGGACTAGCGGGAGGCACAGATACGCAGTATTTT
TRBJ1-5 | - | - | TRBV21-1 | CASSTRQNLGNQPQHF | TGTGCCAGCAGCACGAGGCAGAATCTAGGCAATCAGCCCCAGCATTTT
TRBJ2-3 | - | - | TRBV5-4 | CASSLVGGDTQYF | TGTGCCAGCAGCTTGGTTGGGGGCGATACGCAGTATTTT
TRBJ2-5 | - | - | TRBV2 | CASGQKETQYF | TGTGCCAGCGGACAGAAAGAGACCCAGTACTTC
TRBJ1-5 | TRBD1 | - | TRBV6-5 | CASSRGTANQPQHF | TGTGCCAGCAGTAGAGGGACAGCTAATCAGCCCCAGCATTTT
TRBJ1-3 | - | - | TRBV6-1 | CASSERGSPGNTIYF | TGTGCCAGCAGTGAAAGGGGGTCCCCTGGAAACACCATATATTTT
TRBJ2-3 | TRBD2 | - | TRBV28 | CASSFGQGTSGRDTQYF | TGTGCCAGCAGTTTCGGACAGGGCACTAGCGGGAGAGATACGCAGTATTTT
TRBJ2-6 | TRBD2 | once | TRBV5-1 | CASSLRVGTSGTTLGGAGANVLTF | TGCGCCAGCAGCTTGCGGGTAGGGACTAGCGGGACTACTCTAGGGGGCGCTGGGGCCAACGTCCTGACTTTC
TRBJ1-1 | - | few | TRBV2 | CASSGRVGTEAFF | TGTGCCAGCAGTGGGAGGGTCGGCACTGAAGCTTTCTTT
TRBJ2-7 | - | once | TRBV27 | CASSLSPTRISYEQYF | TGTGCCAGCAGTTTATCCCCGACTAGAATCAGCTACGAGCAGTACTTC
TRBJ2-2 | TRBD1 | - | TRBV11-2 | CASSLYGDRANTGELFF | TGTGCCAGCAGCTTATATGGGGACAGGGCGAACACCGGGGAGCTGTTTTTT
TRBJ2-2 | - | - | TRBV30 | CAWRTPGRRDTGELFF | TGTGCCTGGAGGACTCCAGGGAGGAGGGACACCGGGGAGCTGTTTTTT
TRBJ2-7 | TRBD2 | - | TRBV7-8 | CASSQLAGSSYEQYF | TGTGCCAGCAGCCAACTAGCGGGGAGCTCCTACGAGCAGTACTTC
TRBJ1-1 | - | - | TRBV28 | CASSFFGDTEAFF | TGTGCCAGCAGTTTTTTCGGGGACACTGAAGCTTTCTTT
TRBJ2-1 | - | - | TRBV30 | CAWSRAFIGRGVRSYNEQFF | TGTGCCTGGAGCCGGGCCTTCATAGGGCGCGGGGTTAGGTCCTACAATGAGCAGTTCTTC
TRBJ2-7 | - | - | TRBV7-9 | CSSGWRGPGDYEQYF | TGTTCCAGCGGGTGGAGGGGGCCGGGGGACTACGAGCAGTACTTC
TRBJ1-1 | - | - | TRBV2 | CAWGPENTEAFF | TGTGCCTGGGGGCCGGAGAACACTGAAGCTTTCTTT
TRBJ2-1 | TRBD1 | - | TRBV25-1 | CASRGQGSPGEQFF | TGTGCCAGCAGGGGACAGGGCTCACCTGGTGAGCAGTTCTTC
TRBJ1-1 | TRBD1 | - | TRBV7-9 | CASSSSRGRWLNTEAFF | TGTGCCAGCAGCTCGAGCAGGGGGCGTTGGCTGAACACTGAAGCTTTCTTT
TRBJ1-5 | - | few | TRBV4-2 | CASSQDIGFNQPQHF | TGTGCCAGCAGCCAAGATATCGGTTTCAATCAGCCCCAGCATTTT
TRBJ1-2 | TRBD1 | few | TRBV5-4 | CASSSAGTAINYGYTF | TGTGCCAGCAGCTCAGCCGGGACAGCGATTAACTATGGCTACACCTTC
TRBJ2-7 | TRBD2 | - | TRBV30 | CAWSELAGDPYEQYF | TGTGCCTGGAGCGAACTAGCGGGAGACCCCTACGAGCAGTACTTC